The 19 T cell receptor beta chains in this list originate from one sample, sequenced in a study of identical twins. TCRdb reprocessed the 5' RACE reads via MiXCR and lists one record per CDR3 protein. Of 600,000 to 700,000 distinct CDR3 sequences in the sample, roughly 20% were seen once. This sample was also put to use in a study of T cells expressing NK-cell markers.

What was sequenced was PBMCs. These receptors were taken from a woman in her late teens or twenties in good health.

V gene TRBV1 combines with J gene TRBJ2-1; TRBD2 is taken as the D call from the table, unchecked against the DNA. TRBV1 has pseudogene status. The CDR3 has 18 amino acids. The CDR3: CTSSQVSSGGATVNEQFF. For the CDR3, the DNA is TGCACCAGCAGCCAAGTATCTAGCGGGGGGGCAACTGTAAATGAGCAGTTCTTC.

The V and J genes are TRBV5-1 and TRBJ2-1; 10 bases are a match to TRBD1. The CDR3 is made up of 16 amino acids. V trimming: 4 bases; J trimming: 4 bases; junction bases outside the gene matches: 8. Germline CDR1 is SGHRS and CDR2 is YFSETQ. As DNA, the CDR3 is TGCGCCAGCAGCGATAGAGGACAGGGGGATTACAATGAGCAGTTCTTC. As protein: CASSDRGQGDYNEQFF.

The chain is built from TRBV6-2 or TRBV6-3 and TRBJ2-3; perhaps TRBD1 as D (6 bases). Trimming stripped 3 bases from V and 0 bases from J, with 16 bases between. CDR1 and CDR2 (germline): MNHEY, SVGEGT. The CDR3 loop spans 17 amino acids. This CDR3 is CASSYRRGQISTDTQYF. CDR3 DNA sequence: TGTGCCAGCAGTTATCGGCGTGGACAGATTAGCACAGATACGCAGTATTTT.

This clonotype was counted only a few times. This chain uses TRBV20-1 with TRBJ2-1; D uncertain. Germline CDR1 is DFQATT and CDR2 is SNEGSKA (reference sequence). The germline V and J ends were trimmed by 1 base and 4 bases, with 14 bases remaining between them. The CDR3 consists of 15 residues. The CDR3 is CSARVGVAIYNEQFF. The CDR3 DNA is TGCAGTGCTAGAGTCGGAGTTGCAATTTACAATGAGCAGTTCTTC.

A remark on this clonotype: Because the CDR3's place on the DNA is in doubt, the DNA is left out and the CDR3 is given as listed by TCRdb. CDR3: CASSFGAGAPAGELFF. The V gene is TRBV5-6, the J gene TRBJ2-2; no check of the table's D call, TRBD1, against the DNA was made. The CDR3 is 16 amino acids long, termini counted. Germline-derived CDR1 and CDR2 are SGHDT and YYEEEE.

The chain recombines TRBV6-1 with TRBJ2-1, with D perhaps TRBD1 (5 bases). Trimming removed 8 bases from V and 16 bases from J, with 12 bases in between. From germline, CDR1 is MNHNS and CDR2 SASEGT. The CDR3 is made up of 9 amino acids. As DNA, the CDR3 is TGTGCCAGCGGACAACCCGGATTCTTC. Its translation: CASGQPGFF.

The V call is TRBV20-1, the J call TRBJ2-3, with 12 bases lining up with TRBD2. The CDR3 is made up of 15 amino acids. J was trimmed by 7 bases and V by 3 bases; bases with no gene match: 8. The germline V gene encodes CDR1 DFQATT and CDR2 SNEGSKA (reference sequence). The CDR3 nucleotides read TGCAGTGCTAGGTCTCCTAGCGGGAGGGAATATACGCAGTATTTT. This encodes CSARSPSGREYTQYF.

The chain links TRBV7-6 to TRBJ2-3; no firm D call. Trimming pared 4 bases from V and 2 bases from J, leaving 13 bases between. CDR3 size: 15 residues. The germline V gene encodes CDR1 SGHVS and CDR2 FNYEAQ. Here the CDR3 reads CASSYLNSPTDTQYF. Written as DNA, the CDR3 is TGTGCCAGCAGCTACCTAAACTCCCCCACAGATACGCAGTATTTT.

This clonotype was observed a handful of times. The CDR3 reads CSAEDHRTYNEQFF. In nucleotides, the CDR3 is TGCAGTGCAGAGGACCACCGCACCTACAATGAGCAGTTCTTC. The chain carries TRBV20-1 and TRBJ2-1; D is uncertain. Per the germline V gene, CDR1 is DFQATT and CDR2 is SNEGSKA (reference sequence). This CDR3 is 14 amino acids long. V dropped 6 bases and J dropped 2 bases, with 14 bases sitting between them.

The table lists this clonotype with a few counts. The rearrangement uses TRBV15 and TRBJ2-3; possible D gene TRBD2, 6 bases. The length of the CDR3 is 12 residues. CDR1 and CDR2 (germline): LNHNV, YYDKDF (reference sequence). V was trimmed by 8 bases and J by 8 bases, leaving 14 bases between them. The CDR3 loop reads CATELPGGTQYF. Written as DNA, the CDR3 is TGTGCCACCGAACTTCCCGGGGGTACGCAGTATTTT. Variable domain in full (rest from reference TRBV15 and TRBJ2-3): DAMVIQNPRYQVTQFGKPVTLSCSQTLNHNVMYWYQQKSSQAPKLLFHYYDKDFNNEADTPDNFQSRRPNTSFCFLDIRSPGLGDTAMYLCATELPGGTQYFGPGTRLTVL.

V and J are TRBV11-2 and TRBJ2-1; 11 nucleotides match TRBD2. Trimming took 1 base from V and 6 from J; bases not matched to a gene: 5. This CDR3 region has 16 residues. The germline V gene encodes CDR1 SGHAT and CDR2 FQNNGV. The CDR3 spells CASSLVSLAGVNEQFF. The DNA of the CDR3 is TGTGCCAGCAGCTTAGTATCACTAGCGGGAGTCAATGAGCAGTTCTTC.

A few counts support this clonotype. The rearrangement joins TRBV3-1 to TRBJ2-3; D unresolved. V was pared by 1 base and J by 4 bases, with 9 bases between. The germline gives CDR1 LGHDT, CDR2 YNNKEL (reference sequence). The CDR3 has 14 amino acids. CDR3 amino acids: CASSQARTADTQYF. The CDR3 bases are TGTGCCAGCAGCCAAGCCCGTACCGCAGATACGCAGTATTTT.

This clonotype was seen many times. The V call is TRBV29-1, the J call TRBJ1-2, with no clear D. Germline V lookup: CDR1 SQVTM, CDR2 ANQGSEA. The CDR3 extends over 12 amino acids. V was pared by 3 bases and J by 5 bases, with 10 bases between. This chain's CDR3 is CSVDRALYGYTF. The CDR3 DNA is TGCAGCGTTGACAGAGCCCTATATGGCTACACCTTC.

This chain links TRBV6-5 with TRBJ1-1; D possibly corresponds to TRBD1 (6 bases). V was clipped by 0 bases and J by 0 bases, with 17 bases between them. The CDR3 has 18 residues. The germline V gene encodes CDR1 MNHEY and CDR2 SVGAGI. CDR3 coding DNA: TGTGCCAGCAGTTACTCCCTTAGGGCAGGGGATATGAACACTGAAGCTTTCTTT. It specifies CASSYSLRAGDMNTEAFF.

This clonotype came up a few times. CDR3 region: CASSLSPSTSYEQYF. The CDR3 coding sequence is TGTGCCAGCAGCCTGAGCCCTAGCACATCCTACGAGCAGTACTTC. The rearrangement uses TRBV27 and TRBJ2-7, with a weak D call TRBD2 (5 bases). The V gene's germline CDR1 is MNHEY and CDR2 SMNVEV (reference sequence). This CDR3 is built from 15 residues. The V end lost 6 bases, the J end lost 1 base, and 16 bases lay between the germline ends.

The table lists this clonotype with a few counts. This sequence joins TRBV9 and TRBJ2-1; no definite D call. Germline loops: CDR1 SGDLS, CDR2 YYNGEE. The germline V and J ends were trimmed by 3 bases and 8 bases, with 15 bases remaining between them. The CDR3 contains 14 residues. The CDR3 spells CASSALGDVDEQFF. The DNA for the CDR3 is TGTGCCAGCAGCGCACTGGGCGACGTCGATGAGCAGTTCTTC.

The rearrangement links TRBV2 to TRBJ2-1; D is perhaps TRBD2 (6 bases). From germline, CDR1 is SNHLY and CDR2 FYNNEI. CDR3 length: 14 residues. Trimming shortened V by 3 bases and J by 8 bases, and 14 bases separated the two germline ends. The CDR3 reads CASSDQRVMDEQFF. The CDR3 DNA follows: TGTGCCAGCAGTGATCAGCGGGTGATGGATGAGCAGTTCTTC.

The chain combines TRBV12-3 or TRBV12-4 with TRBJ2-3; 11 nucleotides align to TRBD2. V was clipped by 1 base and J by 5 bases; unmatched bases: 8. This CDR3 spans 17 amino acids. The CDR3 spells CASSLGLAGGRGDTQYF. In DNA, the CDR3 is TGTGCCAGCAGTTTAGGATTAGCGGGGGGGCGAGGAGATACGCAGTATTTT.

J is TRBJ2-5 and V is TRBV2; the match to TRBD2 covers 12 bases. V trimming: 7 bases; J trimming: 5 bases; junction bases outside the gene matches: 8. Germline values: CDR1 SNHLY, CDR2 FYNNEI. The CDR3 runs to 15 residues. The CDR3 sequence is CASTGRTSGVETQYF. The CDR3 DNA reads as TGTGCCAGCACCGGAAGGACTAGCGGGGTTGAGACCCAGTACTTC. The full variable domain, completed using reference TRBV2 and TRBJ2-5, is EPEVTQTPSHQVTQMGQEVILRCVPISNHLYFYWYRQILGQKVEFLVSFYNNEISEKSEIFDDQFSVERPDGSNFTLKIRSTKLEDSAMYFCASTGRTSGVETQYFGPGTRLLVL.